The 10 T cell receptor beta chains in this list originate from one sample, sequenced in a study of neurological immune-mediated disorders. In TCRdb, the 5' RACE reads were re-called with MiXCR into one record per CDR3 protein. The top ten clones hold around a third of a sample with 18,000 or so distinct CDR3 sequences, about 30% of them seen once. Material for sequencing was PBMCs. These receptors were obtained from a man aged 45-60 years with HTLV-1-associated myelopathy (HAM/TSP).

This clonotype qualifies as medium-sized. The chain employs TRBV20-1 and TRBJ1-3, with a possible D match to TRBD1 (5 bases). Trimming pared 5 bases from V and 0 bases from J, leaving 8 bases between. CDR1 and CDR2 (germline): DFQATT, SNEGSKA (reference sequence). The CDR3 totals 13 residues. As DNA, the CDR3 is TGCAGTGCTCCGGGGCTCTCTGGAAACACCATATATTTT. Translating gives CSAPGLSGNTIYF.

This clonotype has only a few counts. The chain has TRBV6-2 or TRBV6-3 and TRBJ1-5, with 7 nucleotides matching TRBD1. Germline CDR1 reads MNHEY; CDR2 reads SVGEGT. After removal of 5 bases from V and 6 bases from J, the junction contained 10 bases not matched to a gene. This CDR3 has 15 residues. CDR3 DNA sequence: TGTGCCAGCAGTGACCCCGGGACAGCCGCTCAGCCCCAGCATTTT. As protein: CASSDPGTAAQPQHF.

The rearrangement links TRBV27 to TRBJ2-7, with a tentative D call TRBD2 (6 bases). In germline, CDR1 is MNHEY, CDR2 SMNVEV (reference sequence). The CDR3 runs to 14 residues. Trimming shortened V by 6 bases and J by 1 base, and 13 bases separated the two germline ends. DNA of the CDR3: TGTGCCAGCAGCTTTACTGGGACTTCCTACGAGCAGTACTTC. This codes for CASSFTGTSYEQYF.

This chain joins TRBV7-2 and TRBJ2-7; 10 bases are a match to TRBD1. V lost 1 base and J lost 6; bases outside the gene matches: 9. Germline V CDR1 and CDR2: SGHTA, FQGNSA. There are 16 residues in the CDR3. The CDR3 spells CASSLGWDRGVVEQYF. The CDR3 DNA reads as TGTGCCAGCAGCTTAGGGTGGGACAGGGGAGTAGTCGAGCAGTACTTC.

CDR3 sequence: CASSVQTGKLFF. The CDR3 coding sequence is TGTGCCAGCAGCGTACAGACAGGCAAACTGTTTTTT. This chain uses TRBV7-2 with TRBJ1-4; perhaps TRBD1 as D (6 bases). The CDR3 is made up of 12 amino acids. Germline V lookup: CDR1 SGHTA, CDR2 FQGNSA. Trimming stripped 5 bases from V and 11 bases from J, with 12 bases between.

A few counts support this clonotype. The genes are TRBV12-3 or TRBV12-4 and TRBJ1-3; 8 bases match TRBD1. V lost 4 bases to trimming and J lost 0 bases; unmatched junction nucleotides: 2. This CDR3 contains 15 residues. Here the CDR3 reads CASSWDRSSGNTIYF. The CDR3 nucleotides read TGTGCCAGCAGTTGGGACAGGAGCTCTGGAAACACCATATATTTT.

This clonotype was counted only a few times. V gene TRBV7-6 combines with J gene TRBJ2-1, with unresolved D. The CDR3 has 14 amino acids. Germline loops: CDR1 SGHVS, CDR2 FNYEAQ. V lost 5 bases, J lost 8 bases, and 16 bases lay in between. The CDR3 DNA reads TGTGCCAGCAGCACCCGTTCTTTAGTTCATGAGCAGTTCTTC. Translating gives CASSTRSLVHEQFF.

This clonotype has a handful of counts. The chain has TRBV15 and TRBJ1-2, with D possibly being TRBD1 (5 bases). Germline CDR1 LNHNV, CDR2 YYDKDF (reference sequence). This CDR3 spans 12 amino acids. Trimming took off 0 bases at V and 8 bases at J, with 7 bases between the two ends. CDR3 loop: CATSRDRVGYTF. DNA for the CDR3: TGTGCCACCAGCAGAGACAGGGTCGGCTACACCTTC.

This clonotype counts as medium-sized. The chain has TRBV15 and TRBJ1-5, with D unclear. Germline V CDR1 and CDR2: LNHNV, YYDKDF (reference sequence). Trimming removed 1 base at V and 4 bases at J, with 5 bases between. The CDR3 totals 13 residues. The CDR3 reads CATSRGPNQPQHF. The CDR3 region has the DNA TGTGCCACCAGCAGAGGACCTAATCAGCCCCAGCATTTT.

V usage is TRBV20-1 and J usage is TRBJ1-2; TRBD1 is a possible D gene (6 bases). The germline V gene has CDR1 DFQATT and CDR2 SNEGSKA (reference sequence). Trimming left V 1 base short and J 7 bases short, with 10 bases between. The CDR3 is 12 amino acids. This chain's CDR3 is CSARVGGSGYTF. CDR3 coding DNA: TGCAGTGCTAGAGTAGGGGGATCTGGCTACACCTTC.